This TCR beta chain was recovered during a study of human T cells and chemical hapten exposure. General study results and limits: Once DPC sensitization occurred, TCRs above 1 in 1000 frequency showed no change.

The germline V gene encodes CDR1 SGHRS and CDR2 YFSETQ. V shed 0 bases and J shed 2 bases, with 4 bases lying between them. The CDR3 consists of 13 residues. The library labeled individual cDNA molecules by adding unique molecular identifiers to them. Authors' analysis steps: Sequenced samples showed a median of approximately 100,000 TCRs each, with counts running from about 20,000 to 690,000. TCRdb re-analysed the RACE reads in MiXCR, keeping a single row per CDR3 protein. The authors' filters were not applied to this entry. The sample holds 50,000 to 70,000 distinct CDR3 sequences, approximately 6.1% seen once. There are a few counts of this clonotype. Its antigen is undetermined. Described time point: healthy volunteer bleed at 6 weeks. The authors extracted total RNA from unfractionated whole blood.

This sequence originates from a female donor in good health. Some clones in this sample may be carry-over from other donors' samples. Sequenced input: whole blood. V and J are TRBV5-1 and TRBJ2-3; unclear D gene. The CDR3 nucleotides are TGCGCCAGCAGCTTGGCCCCCACAGATACGCAGTATTTT. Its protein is CASSLAPTDTQYF.